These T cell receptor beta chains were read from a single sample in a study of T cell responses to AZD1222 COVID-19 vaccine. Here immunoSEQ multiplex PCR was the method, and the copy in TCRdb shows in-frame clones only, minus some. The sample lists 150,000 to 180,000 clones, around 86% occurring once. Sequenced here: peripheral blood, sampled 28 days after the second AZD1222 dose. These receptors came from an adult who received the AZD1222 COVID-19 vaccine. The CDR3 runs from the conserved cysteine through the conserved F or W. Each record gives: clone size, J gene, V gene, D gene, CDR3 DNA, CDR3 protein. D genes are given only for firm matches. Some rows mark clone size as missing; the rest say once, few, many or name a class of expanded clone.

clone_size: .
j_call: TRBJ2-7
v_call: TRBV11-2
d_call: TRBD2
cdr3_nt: TGTGCCAGCAGCTTAGCTGGGACTAGCGGGATGCTGAACTACGAGCAGTACTTC
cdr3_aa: CASSLAGTSGMLNYEQYF

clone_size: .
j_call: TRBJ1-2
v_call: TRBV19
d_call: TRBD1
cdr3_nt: TGTGCCAGTAGTACGGACAGGGGCAGCTATGGCTACACCTTC
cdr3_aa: CASSTDRGSYGYTF

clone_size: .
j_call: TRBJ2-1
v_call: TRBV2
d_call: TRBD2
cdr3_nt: TGTGCCAGCAGAGAGACTAGCGGGAGAGATGAGCAGTTCTTC
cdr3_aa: CASRETSGRDEQFF

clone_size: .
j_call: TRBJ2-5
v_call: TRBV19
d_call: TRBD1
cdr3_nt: TGTGCCAGTAGTATAGCAGGGGGTTCAGAGACCCAGTACTTC
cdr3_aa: CASSIAGGSETQYF

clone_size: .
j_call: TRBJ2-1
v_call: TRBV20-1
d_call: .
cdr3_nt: TGCAGTGCTAGATCCCGAAATGAGCAGTTCTTC
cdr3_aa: CSARSRNEQFF

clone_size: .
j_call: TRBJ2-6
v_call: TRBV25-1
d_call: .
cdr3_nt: TGTGCCAGCAGTGAATCTGGGGCCAACGTCCTGACTTTC
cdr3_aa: CASSESGANVLTF

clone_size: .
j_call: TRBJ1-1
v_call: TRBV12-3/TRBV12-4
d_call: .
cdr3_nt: TGTGCCAGCAGATACAAGAACACTGAAGCTTTCTTT
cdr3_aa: CASRYKNTEAFF

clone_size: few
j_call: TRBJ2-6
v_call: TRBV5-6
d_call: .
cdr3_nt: TGTGCCAGCAGCTTGGACAGGATCTCTGGGGCCAACGTCCTGACTTTC
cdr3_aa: CASSLDRISGANVLTF

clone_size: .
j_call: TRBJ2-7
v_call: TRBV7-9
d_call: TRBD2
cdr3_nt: TGTGCCAGCAGCTTATTCGCGGGAGGGCCGTACGAGCAGTACTTC
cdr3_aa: CASSLFAGGPYEQYF

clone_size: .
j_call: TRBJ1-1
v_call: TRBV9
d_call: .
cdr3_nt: TGTGCCAGCAGCGTAGCGCCTGCTAACACTGAAGCTTTCTTT
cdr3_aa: CASSVAPANTEAFF

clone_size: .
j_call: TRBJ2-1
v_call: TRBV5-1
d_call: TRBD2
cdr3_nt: TGCGCCAGCAGCGAGACTAGCAGATATGAGCAGTTCTTC
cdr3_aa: CASSETSRYEQFF

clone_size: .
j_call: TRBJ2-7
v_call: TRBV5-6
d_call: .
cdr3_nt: TGTGCCAGCAGCTTGGTGGGTCGTTTTGGGGACATTGAGTACTTC
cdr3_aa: CASSLVGRFGDIEYF

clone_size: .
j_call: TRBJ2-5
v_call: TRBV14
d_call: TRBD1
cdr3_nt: TGTGCCAGCAGCCAACCCGGGACAGGGGACGAGACCCAGTACTTC
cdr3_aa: CASSQPGTGDETQYF

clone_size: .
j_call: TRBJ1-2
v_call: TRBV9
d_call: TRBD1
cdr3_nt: TGTGCCAGCAGCGTAGAGGACAGGGGAAGGGATGGCTACACCTTC
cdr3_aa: CASSVEDRGRDGYTF

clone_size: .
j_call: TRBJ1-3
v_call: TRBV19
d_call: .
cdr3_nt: TGTGCCAGTAGTTTCTCTGGAAACACCATATATTTT
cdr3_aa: CASSFSGNTIYF

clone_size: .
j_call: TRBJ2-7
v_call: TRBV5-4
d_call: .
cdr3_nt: TGTGCCAGCAGCTTGGACTACGAGCAGTACTTC
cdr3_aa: CASSLDYEQYF

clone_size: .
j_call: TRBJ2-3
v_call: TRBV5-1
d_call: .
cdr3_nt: TGCGCCAGCAGCCCGGAAGGTATCGGGGATACGCAGTATTTT
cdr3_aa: CASSPEGIGDTQYF

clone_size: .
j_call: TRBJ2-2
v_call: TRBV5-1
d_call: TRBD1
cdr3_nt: TGCGCCAGCAGCACACAGGGGTACACCGGGGAGCTGTTTTTT
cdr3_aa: CASSTQGYTGELFF

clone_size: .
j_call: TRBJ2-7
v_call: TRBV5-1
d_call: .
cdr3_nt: TGCGCCAGCAGCTCGAAACAGGGTTCCCTATCCTACGAGCAGTACTTC
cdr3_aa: CASSSKQGSLSYEQYF

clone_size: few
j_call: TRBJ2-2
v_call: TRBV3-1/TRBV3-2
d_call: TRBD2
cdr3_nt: TGTGCCAGCAGCCTCGCGAGCGGGGTCGGGGAGCTGTTTTTT
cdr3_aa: CASSLASGVGELFF

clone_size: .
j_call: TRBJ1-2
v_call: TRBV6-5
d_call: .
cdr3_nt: TGTGCCAGCCATCCAGTCGCCCGATCGGACTATGGCTACACCTTC
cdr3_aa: CASHPVARSDYGYTF

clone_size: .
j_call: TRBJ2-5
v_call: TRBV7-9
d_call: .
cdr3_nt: TGTGCCAGCGCTACGGACAGATTCCAAGAGACCCAGTACTTC
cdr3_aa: CASATDRFQETQYF

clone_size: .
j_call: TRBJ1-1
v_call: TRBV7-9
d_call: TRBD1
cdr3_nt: TGTGCCAGCAGTACCCCGGACAGGGAGCACACTGAAGCTTTCTTT
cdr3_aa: CASSTPDREHTEAFF

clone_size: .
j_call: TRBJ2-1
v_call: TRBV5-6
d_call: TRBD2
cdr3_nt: TGTGCCAGCATCCCTAGCGGGAGTGGTTCCTACAATGAGCAGTTCTTC
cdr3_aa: CASIPSGSGSYNEQFF

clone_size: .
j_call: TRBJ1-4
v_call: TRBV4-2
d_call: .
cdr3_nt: TGTGCCAGCAGCCAAGGGGATGGGGGGGGTGAAAAACTGTTTTTT
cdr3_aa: CASSQGDGGGEKLFF

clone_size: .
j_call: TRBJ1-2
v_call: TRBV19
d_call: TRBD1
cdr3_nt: TGTGCCAGTGTATCAACCGGGACAGGGTACGATGGCTACACCTTC
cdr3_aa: CASVSTGTGYDGYTF

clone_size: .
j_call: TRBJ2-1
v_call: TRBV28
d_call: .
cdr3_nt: TGTGCCAGCAGTTTTAGTGCGCAGGGCGTCGAGCAGTTCTTC
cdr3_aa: CASSFSAQGVEQFF

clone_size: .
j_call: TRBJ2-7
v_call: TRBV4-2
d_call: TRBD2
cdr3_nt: TGTGCCAGCAGCCCAGAGACTAGCGGGAGTGGCGAGCAGTACTTC
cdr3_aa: CASSPETSGSGEQYF

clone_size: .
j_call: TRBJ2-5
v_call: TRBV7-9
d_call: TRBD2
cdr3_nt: TGTGCCAGCAGCTTAGGGGATAGCGGGAAAGAGACCCAGTACTTC
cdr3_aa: CASSLGDSGKETQYF

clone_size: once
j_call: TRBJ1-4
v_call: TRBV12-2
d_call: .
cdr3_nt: TGTGCAAGTCGCTTAGAGCGACAGGAGCTTAATGAAAAACTGTTTTTT
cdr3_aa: CASRLERQELNEKLFF

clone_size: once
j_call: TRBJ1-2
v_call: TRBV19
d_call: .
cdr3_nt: TGTGCCAGTTGGGGCAGCTCGGACTATGGCTACACCTTC
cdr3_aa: CASWGSSDYGYTF

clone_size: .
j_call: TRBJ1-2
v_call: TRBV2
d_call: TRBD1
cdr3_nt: TGTGCCAGCAGCCTAAGACAGGGAGCTAACTATGGCTACACCTTC
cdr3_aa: CASSLRQGANYGYTF

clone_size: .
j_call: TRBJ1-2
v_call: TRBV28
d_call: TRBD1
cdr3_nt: TGTGCCAGCAGTATCGGACAGGGCCTGGGCTATGGCTACACCTTC
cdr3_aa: CASSIGQGLGYGYTF

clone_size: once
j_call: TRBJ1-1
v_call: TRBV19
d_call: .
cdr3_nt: TGTGCCAGTAGTATGGGCTCGGCGAACACTGAAGCTTTCTTT
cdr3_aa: CASSMGSANTEAFF

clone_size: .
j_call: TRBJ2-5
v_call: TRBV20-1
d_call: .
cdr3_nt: TGCAGTGCTAGTGAGCCCCCGATCCTGACCCAGTACTTC
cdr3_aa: CSASEPPILTQYF

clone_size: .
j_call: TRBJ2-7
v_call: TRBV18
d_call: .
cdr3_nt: TGTGCCAGCTCACCACCGTTGACAGGCCCGCTAGAGCAGTACTTC
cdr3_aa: CASSPPLTGPLEQYF

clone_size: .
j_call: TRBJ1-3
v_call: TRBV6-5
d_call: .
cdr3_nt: TGTGCCAGCAGTCCGGGGGGAAACACCATATATTTT
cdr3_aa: CASSPGGNTIYF

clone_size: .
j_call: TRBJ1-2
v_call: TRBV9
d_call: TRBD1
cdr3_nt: TGTGCCAGCAGCGGACAGGGATTCGGCTACACCTTC
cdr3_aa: CASSGQGFGYTF

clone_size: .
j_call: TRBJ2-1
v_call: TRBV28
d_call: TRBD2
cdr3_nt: TGTGCCAGCAGACCGTGGACTAGCGGGACCTCCTACAATGAGCAGTTCTTC
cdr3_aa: CASRPWTSGTSYNEQFF

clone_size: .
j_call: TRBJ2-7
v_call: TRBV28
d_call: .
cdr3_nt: TGTGCCAGCAGCCTCCCAGGGGCTGCCTACGAGCAGTACTTC
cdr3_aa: CASSLPGAAYEQYF

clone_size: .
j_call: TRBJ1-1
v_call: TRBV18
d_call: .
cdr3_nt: TGTGCCAGCTCACGAGGGGCCGAGGGCACTGAAGCTTTCTTT
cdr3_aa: CASSRGAEGTEAFF

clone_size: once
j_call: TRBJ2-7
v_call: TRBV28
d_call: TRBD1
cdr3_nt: TGTGCCAGCAGTCCGCTTGGGGACAGAGGGTACGAGCAGTACTTC
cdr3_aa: CASSPLGDRGYEQYF

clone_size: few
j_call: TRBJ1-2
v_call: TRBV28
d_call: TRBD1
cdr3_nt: TGTGCCAGCAGTTATCCGGGACAGCCCTATGGCTACACCTTC
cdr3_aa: CASSYPGQPYGYTF

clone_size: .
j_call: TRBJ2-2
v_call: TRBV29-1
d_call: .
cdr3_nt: TGCAGTTTTAGATTACCGGGGGCCGGGGAGCTGTTTTTT
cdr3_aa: CSFRLPGAGELFF

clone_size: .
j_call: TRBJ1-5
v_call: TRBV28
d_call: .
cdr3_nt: TGTGCCAGCAGAGCCTCGAGGGGCAATCAGCCCCAGCATTTT
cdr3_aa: CASRASRGNQPQHF

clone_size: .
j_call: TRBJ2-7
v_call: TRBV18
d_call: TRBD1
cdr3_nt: TGTGCCAGCTCACTGACAGGGGGCTACGAGCAGTACTTC
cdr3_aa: CASSLTGGYEQYF

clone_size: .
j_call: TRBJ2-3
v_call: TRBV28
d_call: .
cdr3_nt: TGTGCCAGCAGTAATGCGGGGAGCACAGATACGCAGTATTTT
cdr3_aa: CASSNAGSTDTQYF

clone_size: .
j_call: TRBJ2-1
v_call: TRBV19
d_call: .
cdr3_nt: TGTGCCAGTATGGGGAGGGGGCTTGGGCCCCAGAGCTCCTACAATGAGCAGTTCTTC
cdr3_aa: CASMGRGLGPQSSYNEQFF

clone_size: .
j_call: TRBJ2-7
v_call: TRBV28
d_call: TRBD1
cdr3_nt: TGTGCCAGCAGCCTGCCGGGACAGGGAAGCTACGAGCAGTACTTC
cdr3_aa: CASSLPGQGSYEQYF

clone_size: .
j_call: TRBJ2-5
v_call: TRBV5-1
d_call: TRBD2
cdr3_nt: TGCGCCAGCCATCCTCTAGCGGGCCTGGAAGAGACCCAGTACTTC
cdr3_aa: CASHPLAGLEETQYF

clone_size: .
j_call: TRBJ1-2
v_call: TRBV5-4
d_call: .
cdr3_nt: TGTGCCAGCAGCTCCCAGGGAGAGGGAGGAGTACGCTACACCTTC
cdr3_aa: CASSSQGEGGVRYTF

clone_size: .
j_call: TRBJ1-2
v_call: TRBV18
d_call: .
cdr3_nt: TGTGCCAGCTCACCCCTGGAGGGGAACTATGGCTACACCTTC
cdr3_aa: CASSPLEGNYGYTF

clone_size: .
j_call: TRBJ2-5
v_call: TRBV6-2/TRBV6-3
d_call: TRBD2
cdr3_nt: TGTGCCAGCAGATACTTTTCTGGGACTAGCGGTCAAGAGACCCAGTACTTC
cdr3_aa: CASRYFSGTSGQETQYF

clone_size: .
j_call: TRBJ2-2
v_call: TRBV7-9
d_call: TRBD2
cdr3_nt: TGTGCCAGCAGCTTGCGGGGGGACACCGGGGAGCTGTTTTTT
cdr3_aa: CASSLRGDTGELFF

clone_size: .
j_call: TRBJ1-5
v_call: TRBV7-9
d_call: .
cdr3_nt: TGTGCCAGCAGCCTCACCGGGCAGCCCCAGCATTTT
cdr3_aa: CASSLTGQPQHF